The 25 T cell receptor beta chains listed next were all sequenced from one sample in a study of T cells in women clearing cervical HPV infection. Sequencing was performed with immunoSEQ multiplex PCR; in TCRdb, only in-frame clones are kept and a portion is missing. Recorded for this sample: 20,000 to 25,000 clones. The sequenced material came from blood buffy coat. Receptor source: a woman between 18 and 69 years old with a cervical HPV16 infection that either progressed to CIN3+ or cleared (not recorded which).

Of note for this clone: Read sequence stops 3 residues before the CDR3 end, and the germline J gene provides the missing end. The chain employs TRBV7-2 and TRBJ2-7; 10 bases are a match to TRBD2. The CDR3 loop spans 14 amino acids. From germline, CDR1 is SGHTA and CDR2 FQGNSA. V was clipped by 3 bases and J by 1 base; unmatched bases: 0. The sequenced part of the CDR3 DNA is TGTGCCAGCAGCTTGGGACTAGCGTCCTACGAG. It translates to CASSLGLASYE. The complete CDR3 sequence is CASSLGLASYEQYF.

In regard to this clone: The read halts 3 residues ahead of the CDR3 end, with the missing end drawn from the germline J gene. This chain connects TRBV18 to TRBJ2-7; TRBD1 matches 11 bases. The germline CDR1 and CDR2 sequences are KGHSH and LQKENI. J lost 2 bases, V lost 2 bases, and 23 bases had no gene match. The CDR3 totals 22 residues. This chain's CDR3 is CASSPRPHARGQGAHEAYEQYF. CDR3 DNA, as far as it was read: TGTGCCAGCTCACCAAGGCCCCACGCTAGAGGACAGGGGGCGCATGAGGCCTACGAG.

Turning to this clone: Coverage ceases 3 residues before the CDR3 finishes, and the germline J gene fills in the end. The chain employs TRBV19 and TRBJ2-4; 12 bases line up with TRBD1. The V gene's germline CDR1 is LNHDA and CDR2 SQIVND (reference sequence). This CDR3 has 16 amino acids. CDR3 protein: CASSIFPGQGADGQYF. The part of the CDR3 DNA that was read is TGTGCCAGTAGTATATTTCCGGGACAGGGGGCGGATGGT.

Concerning this clone itself: The read comes to an end 3 residues before the CDR3 does, leaving the germline J gene to fill in the end. The V call is TRBV9, the J call TRBJ2-1, with TRBD2 as a possible D gene (7 bases). Germline assignment: CDR1 SGDLS and CDR2 YYNGEE. CDR3 size: 14 residues. The V end lost 5 bases, the J end lost 2 bases, and 11 bases lay between the germline ends. The part of the CDR3 DNA that was read is TGTGCCAGCAGTGAAGGGGGGGCCTACAATGAG. Translation: CASSEGGAYNE. Given in full, the CDR3 is CASSEGGAYNEQFF.

Points on this clone: The CDR3 extends 3 residues past the end of the read, so its final part is completed from the germline J gene. The genes are TRBV7-1 and TRBJ1-2; a possible D gene is TRBD1 (6 bases). TRBV7-1 is identified as an open reading frame with a role that is uncertain. The CDR3 runs 20 residues. The CDR3 is CASSSGGGPPGGLDTDTYTF. The DNA read from the CDR3 is TGTGCCAGCAGCTCAGGTGGGGGCCCACCGGGGGGGCTTGACACAGATACG.

As for this clone: The read terminates 3 residues ahead of where the CDR3 ends, so the germline J gene completes it. This chain links TRBV20-1 with TRBJ1-2; 7 nucleotides agree with TRBD1. The germline V gene has CDR1 DFQATT and CDR2 SNEGSKA (reference sequence). CDR3 size: 17 residues. J lost 0 bases, V lost 2 bases, and 12 bases had no gene match. CDR3 loop: CSARSAGGDSANYGYTF. The covered CDR3 bases are TGCAGTGCTAGATCGGCAGGGGGTGACTCAGCTAACTATGGC.

To note about this clone: The read terminates 3 residues before the CDR3 end, so the remaining end is supplied by the germline J gene. This sequence joins TRBV6-2 or TRBV6-3 and TRBJ1-5, with 8 bases lining up with TRBD1. Trimming removed 5 bases from V and 7 bases from J; junction bases left unmatched: 10. The CDR3 has 15 residues. Per germline, CDR1 MNHEY and CDR2 SVGEGT. CDR3 bases read: TGTGCCAGCAGTGGGACAGGAGGCAGGGGGCAGCCC. The encoded protein is CASSGTGGRGQP. The entire CDR3 sequence reads CASSGTGGRGQPQHF.

Incomplete CDR3 DNA: TGTGCCAGACAAGGACAGGGGGTCTGCAATCAGCCC. It yields the protein CARQGQGVCNQP. The entire CDR3 is CARQGQGVCNQPQHF. This chain connects TRBV19 to TRBJ1-5; 10 bases match TRBD1. The read terminates 3 residues ahead of where the CDR3 ends, so the germline J gene completes it. In germline, CDR1 is LNHDA, CDR2 SQIVND (reference sequence). The CDR3 has 15 amino acids. J lost 2 bases, V lost 9 bases, and 7 bases had no gene match.

As concerns this clone: The read stops 3 residues short of the end of the CDR3; the missing end is completed from the germline J gene. This rearrangement joins TRBV5-1 to TRBJ2-7; 13 bases are a match to TRBD2. The CDR3 runs to 16 residues. Germline V gene sequence: CDR1 SGHRS, CDR2 YFSETQ. V lost 2 bases to trimming and J lost 1 base; unmatched junction nucleotides: 3. CDR3: CASSFRTSGSSYEQYF. The sequenced CDR3 bases are TGCGCCAGCAGCTTCCGGACTAGCGGGAGTTCCTACGAG.

Notes on this clone: The observed sequence ends 3 residues before the CDR3 terminus, with the missing tail filled in from the germline J gene. The chain uses TRBV5-1 and TRBJ2-5; 8 bases map to TRBD2. This CDR3 comprises 15 residues. Germline V CDR1 and CDR2: SGHRS, YFSETQ. The CDR3 here is CASSSIRGGTDTQYF. The covered CDR3 bases are TGCGCCAGCAGCTCAATTCGGGGGGGCACAGATACC.

In regard to this clone: The read finishes 3 residues shy of the CDR3 end, and the germline J gene is used to complete it. V is TRBV12-3 or TRBV12-4 and J is TRBJ2-5; D is perhaps TRBD1 (6 bases). Trimming stripped 6 bases from V and 7 bases from J, with 21 bases between. The CDR3 has 15 amino acids. The CDR3 DNA, read in part, is TGTGCCAGCAGAAGACAGGCGACGGAGTATGGGACC. Its translation is CASRRQATEYGT. From start to end, the CDR3 is CASRRQATEYGTQYF.

To note about this clone: The CDR3 goes on 3 residues after the read ends, and that part is filled in from the germline J gene. The rearrangement uses TRBV7-9 and TRBJ1-2, with TRBD1 matching over 7 bases. This CDR3 contains 15 residues. Germline V gene lookup returns CDR1 SEHNR and CDR2 FQNEAQ (reference sequence). The CDR3 loop reads CASTNEGDSSYDYTF. The CDR3 bases that were read are TGTGCCAGCACGAATGAGGGGGACAGCTCCTACGAC. Complete variable domain (other parts from reference TRBV7-9 and TRBJ1-2): DTGVSQNPRHKITKRGQNVTFRCDPISEHNRLYWYRQTLGQGPEFLTYFQNEAQLEKSRLLSDRFSAERPKGSFSTLEIQRTEQGDSAMYLCASTNEGDSSYDYTFGSGTRLTVV.

Concerning this clone itself: The missing CDR3 end, 3 residues past where the read stops, is filled in from the germline J gene. The chain has TRBV19 and TRBJ2-3, with 8 bases lining up with TRBD2. Losses at the gene ends were 7 bases for V and 3 bases for J; bases not matched to a gene: 6. Germline V lookup: CDR1 LNHDA, CDR2 SQIVND (reference sequence). This CDR3 is 14 amino acids long. The CDR3 bases that were read are TGTGCCAGTACCAGCGGGAGTCGAACAGATACG. Its translation is CASTSGSRTDT. The whole CDR3 is CASTSGSRTDTQYF. Complete variable domain (other parts from reference TRBV19 and TRBJ2-3): DGGITQSPKYLFRKEGQNVTLSCEQNLNHDAMYWYRQDPGQGLRLIYYSQIVNDFQKGDIAEGYSVSREKKESFPLTVTSAQKNPTAFYLCASTSGSRTDTQYFGPGTRLTVL.

With respect to this clone: The read terminates 3 residues ahead of where the CDR3 ends, so the germline J gene completes it. The chain carries TRBV5-1 and TRBJ1-4; tentative D call: TRBD1 (5 bases). Germline CDR1 is SGHRS and CDR2 is YFSETQ. The CDR3 is 18 residues long. V dropped 2 bases and J dropped 0 bases, with 17 bases sitting between them. The chain's CDR3 is CASSLHGQFGATNEKLFF. The part of the CDR3 DNA that was read is TGCGCCAGCAGCTTACATGGACAATTTGGAGCAACTAATGAAAAA.

Note on this clone: The CDR3 end is not reached by the read, which stops 3 residues before it; the germline J gene fills it in. The V gene is TRBV18, the J gene TRBJ2-1, with 8 bases aligning to TRBD1. Trimming cost V 0 bases and J 8 bases; bases outside gene matches: 3. CDR1 KGHSH and CDR2 LQKENI come from the germline V gene. The CDR3 spans 14 residues. This chain's CDR3 is CASSPPTGGHEQFF. The sequenced CDR3 bases are TGTGCCAGCTCACCACCTACAGGGGGTCATGAG.

In the case of this clone: The read halts 3 residues ahead of the CDR3 end, with the missing end drawn from the germline J gene. The V and J genes are TRBV7-6 and TRBJ2-1, with TRBD1 as a possible D gene (7 bases). Germline values: CDR1 SGHVS, CDR2 FNYEAQ. CDR3 length: 17 residues. V lost 5 bases to trimming and J lost 0 bases, with 17 bases between them. CDR3 protein: CASSGGTDRISYNEQFF. Partial CDR3 DNA: TGTGCCAGCAGCGGGGGGACAGATCGAATCTCCTACAATGAG.

The CDR3 protein is CASSQGAGSNQPQYF. Partial CDR3 DNA: TGTGCCAGCAGCCAGGGGGCGGGGTCCAATCAGCCG. This chain uses TRBV7-2 with TRBJ2-3; 8 bases are a match to TRBD1. The read halts 3 residues ahead of the CDR3 end, with the missing end drawn from the germline J gene. This CDR3 has 15 amino acids. CDR1 SGHTA and CDR2 FQGNSA come from the germline V gene.

Details on this clone: The missing CDR3 end, 3 residues past where the read stops, is filled in from the germline J gene. The J gene is TRBJ1-4, the V gene TRBV2; D uncertain. Looked up from germline, CDR1 is SNHLY and CDR2 is FYNNEI. The CDR3 is made up of 13 amino acids. The CDR3 protein is CASGGEYNSPLFF. CDR3 bases read: TGTGCCAGCGGCGGTGAATATAATTCACCA. Filled out from reference TRBV2 and TRBJ1-4, the complete variable domain reads EPEVTQTPSHQVTQMGQEVILRCVPISNHLYFYWYRQILGQKVEFLVSFYNNEISEKSEIFDDQFSVERPDGSNFTLKIRSTKLEDSAMYFCASGGEYNSPLFFGSGTQLSVL.

Regarding this clone: The read finishes 3 residues shy of the CDR3 end, and the germline J gene is used to complete it. The chain has TRBV28 and TRBJ2-7, with 7 bases identical to TRBD2. The length of the CDR3 is 14 residues. J was trimmed by 2 bases and V by 11 bases; bases with no gene match: 12. CDR1 is MDHEN, CDR2 SYDVKM, per germline. The CDR3 bases that were read are TGTGCCGTCGCGGGAGTGAATTTTCCCTACGAG. This translates into CAVAGVNFPYE. The complete CDR3 sequence is CAVAGVNFPYEQYF.

CDR3 sequence reads: CASSPGGIQDTQYF. The DNA read from the CDR3 is TGCGCCAGCAGCCCGGGCGGGATTCAAGATACG. The chain recombines TRBV5-1 with TRBJ2-3, with D maybe TRBD2 (6 bases). Sequencing ends 3 residues short of the CDR3 end; the germline J gene provides the rest. V lost 4 bases, J lost 5 bases, and 14 bases lay in between. This CDR3 has 14 residues. Germline V gene data show CDR1 as SGHRS and CDR2 as YFSETQ.

With respect to this clone: The read falls 3 residues short of the CDR3 end, and the missing part is taken from the germline J gene. V and J are TRBV11-1 and TRBJ1-2; perhaps TRBD1 as D (6 bases). V was cut by 1 base and J by 2 bases, with 11 bases left in between. CDR1 and CDR2 (germline): SGHAT, FQDESV (reference sequence). CDR3 length: 15 amino acids. The CDR3 here is CASSLGRGFNYGYTF. Incomplete CDR3 DNA: TGTGCCAGCAGCTTAGGCAGGGGCTTCAACTATGGC.

A remark on this clone: The CDR3 end is not reached by the read, which stops 3 residues before it; the germline J gene fills it in. Other DNA sequences of this sample code for an identical CDR3. The chain employs TRBV19 and TRBJ2-1; 11 positions match TRBD2. The CDR3 is made up of 17 amino acids. V shed 7 bases and J 6 bases; nucleotides not matched to a gene: 14. Germline V lookup: CDR1 LNHDA, CDR2 SQIVND (reference sequence). CDR3 DNA (partial): TGTGCCAGTATCCCACGGGTTAGGCTAGCGGGAGGCAATGAG. Translating gives CASIPRVRLAGGNE. The whole CDR3 reads CASIPRVRLAGGNEQFF.

As regards this clone: The DNA ends 3 residues before the CDR3 does, and the rest of the CDR3 is filled in from the germline J gene. The genes are TRBV5-6 and TRBJ2-2; 7 positions match TRBD2. Looked up from germline, CDR1 is SGHDT and CDR2 is YYEEEE. The CDR3 contains 13 residues. CDR3 sequence: CASSRGGNEKLFF. Partial CDR3 DNA: TGTGCCAGCAGCCGGGGAGGGAACGAAAAG. Filled out from reference TRBV5-6 and TRBJ2-2, the complete variable domain reads DAGVTQSPTHLIKTRGQQVTLRCSPKSGHDTVSWYQQALGQGPQFIFQYYEEEERQRGNFPDRFSGHQFPNYSSELNVNALLLGDSALYLCASSRGGNEKLFFGEGSRLTVL.

With regard to this clone: Read data end 3 residues before the CDR3 end; the end is taken from the germline J gene. The chain links TRBV13 to TRBJ1-4; 7 bases are a match to TRBD1. CDR3 length equals 15 residues. Germline V lookup: CDR1 PRHDT, CDR2 FYEKMQ (reference sequence). V gave up 5 bases and J gave up 7 bases; unmatched junction bases: 10. The covered CDR3 bases are TGTGCCAGCAGCGCGACAGGGTCCAGAGGTGAAAAA. Protein sequence: CASSATGSRGEK. The whole CDR3 region reads CASSATGSRGEKLFF.

Details on this clone: Coverage ceases 3 residues before the CDR3 finishes, and the germline J gene fills in the end. This chain uses TRBV19 with TRBJ2-3, with D unresolved. The CDR3 has 13 residues. V lost 6 bases, J lost 0 bases, and 7 bases lay in between. Per the germline V gene, CDR1 is LNHDA and CDR2 is SQIVND (reference sequence). The covered CDR3 bases are TGTGCCAGTAGCAGTTCTAGCACAGATACG. Translation: CASSSSSTDT. The entire CDR3 protein reads CASSSSSTDTQYF. The entire variable domain, with the rest obtained from reference TRBV19 and TRBJ2-3, is as follows: DGGITQSPKYLFRKEGQNVTLSCEQNLNHDAMYWYRQDPGQGLRLIYYSQIVNDFQKGDIAEGYSVSREKKESFPLTVTSAQKNPTAFYLCASSSSSTDTQYFGPGTRLTVL.